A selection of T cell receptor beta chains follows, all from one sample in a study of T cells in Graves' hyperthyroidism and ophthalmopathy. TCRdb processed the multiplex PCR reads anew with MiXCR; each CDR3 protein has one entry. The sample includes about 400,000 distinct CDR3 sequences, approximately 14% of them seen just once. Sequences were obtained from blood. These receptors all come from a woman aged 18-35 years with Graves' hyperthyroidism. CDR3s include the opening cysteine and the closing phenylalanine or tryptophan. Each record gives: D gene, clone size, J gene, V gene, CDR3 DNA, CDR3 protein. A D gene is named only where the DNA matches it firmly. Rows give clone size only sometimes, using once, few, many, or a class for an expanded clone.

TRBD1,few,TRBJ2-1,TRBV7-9,TGTGCCAGCAGCTTAGGGACAGGGTCGATCGGGCAGTTCTTC,CASSLGTGSIGQFF
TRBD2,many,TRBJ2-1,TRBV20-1,TGCAGTGCCCATTCCGGGACTAGCCTTGGGTATGAGCAGTTCTTC,CSAHSGTSLGYEQFF
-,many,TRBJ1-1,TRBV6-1,TGTGCCAGCCGAGAGCGGGAGAACACTGAAGCTTTCTTT,CASRERENTEAFF
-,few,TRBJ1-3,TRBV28,TGTGCCAGCGGTTCGAGGGTTACTGGAAACACCATATATTTT,CASGSRVTGNTIYF
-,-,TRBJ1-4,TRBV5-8,TGTGCCAGCACCTTTTACACATCCGCAACTAATGAAAAACTGTTTTTT,CASTFYTSATNEKLFF
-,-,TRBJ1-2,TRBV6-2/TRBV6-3,TGTGCCAGCAGAGGAACCGGGACAACCTATGGCTACACCTTC,CASRGTGTTYGYTF
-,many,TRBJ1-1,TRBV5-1,TGCGCCAGCAGCTTACCCCAAACAGGGCTTGGTAACACTGAAGCTTTCTTT,CASSLPQTGLGNTEAFF
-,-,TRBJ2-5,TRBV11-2,TGTACCAGCAGCTTCAAAAAGACCCAGTACTTC,CTSSFKKTQYF
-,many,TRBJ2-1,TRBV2,TGTGCCAGCAGGCTAATCAATGAGCAGTTCTTC,CASRLINEQFF
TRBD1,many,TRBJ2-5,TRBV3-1,TGTGCCAGCAGCCGGGACAGGGGCTGGGAGACCCAGTACTTC,CASSRDRGWETQYF
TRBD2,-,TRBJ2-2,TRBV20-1,TGCAGTGCTAGAGTCGAACTAGCGGGGGACACCGGGGAGCTGTTTTTT,CSARVELAGDTGELFF
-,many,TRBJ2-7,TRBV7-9,TGTGCCAGCAGCTTCGAAAGCTCCTTGACAGTGTCCTACGAGCAGTACTTC,CASSFESSLTVSYEQYF
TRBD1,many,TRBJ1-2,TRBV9,TGTGCCAGCAGCGCGGACAGGGGGACCTATGGCTACACCTTC,CASSADRGTYGYTF
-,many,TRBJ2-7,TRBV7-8,TGTGCCAGCAGCACCTTAGTATACGAGCAGTACTTC,CASSTLVYEQYF
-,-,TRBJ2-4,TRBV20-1,TGCAGTGCTAGAGAGAGTGGCGGGATCAAAAACATTCAGTACTTC,CSARESGGIKNIQYF
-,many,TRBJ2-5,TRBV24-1,TGTGCCACCAGTGTAGGGACCAGAGAGACCCAGTACTTC,CATSVGTRETQYF
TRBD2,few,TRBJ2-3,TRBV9,TGTGCCAGCAGCGTAGTAGCGGGAGCCCCCACAGATACGCAGTATTTT,CASSVVAGAPTDTQYF
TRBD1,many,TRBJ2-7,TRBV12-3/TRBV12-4,TGTGCCAGCAGCCGGCGGACAGGGGTGGTTGTAGAGCAGTACTTC,CASSRRTGVVVEQYF
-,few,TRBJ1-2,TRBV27,TGTGCCAGCAGTCCGGACATCCTCCACATAGCTAACTATGGCTACACCTTC,CASSPDILHIANYGYTF
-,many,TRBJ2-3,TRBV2,TGTGCCAGCAGTGCTGAGACAGCCGGGGCGATGAGGCAGTATTTT,CASSAETAGAMRQYF
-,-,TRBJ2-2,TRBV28,TGTGCCAGCAAAGTGAACACCGGGGAGCTGTTTTTT,CASKVNTGELFF
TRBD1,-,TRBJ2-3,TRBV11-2,TGTGCCAGCAGCCAATGGGGGACAGACACAGATACGCAGTATTTT,CASSQWGTDTDTQYF
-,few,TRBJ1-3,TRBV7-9,TGTGCCAGCAGCTTAGTTCCGGCTGCCTCTGGAAACACCATATATTTT,CASSLVPAASGNTIYF
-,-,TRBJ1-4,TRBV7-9,TGTGCCAGCAGCTCGGGGAACGGTGGTGAAAAACTGTTTTTT,CASSSGNGGEKLFF
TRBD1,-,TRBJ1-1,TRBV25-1,TGTGCCAGCAGTGAGGGCTTGGGACAGGCGAACACTGAAGCTTTCTTT,CASSEGLGQANTEAFF
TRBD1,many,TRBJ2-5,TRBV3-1,TGTGCCAGCAGCCCTCCCTGGACAGGGGGACACGAGACCCAGTACTTC,CASSPPWTGGHETQYF
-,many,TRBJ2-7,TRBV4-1,TGCGCCAGCAGCCAGTTGGGGACTCCTCGCGAGCAGTACTTC,CASSQLGTPREQYF
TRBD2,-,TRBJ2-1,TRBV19,TGTGCCAGTAGTATGCGGATCCGGGTGGGGACTAGCGGGAGCTCGCGGGGGACGGATGAGCAGTTCTTC,CASSMRIRVGTSGSSRGTDEQFF
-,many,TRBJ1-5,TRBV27,TGTGCCAGCAGTTCCCTACAGGATCAGCCCCAGCATTTT,CASSSLQDQPQHF
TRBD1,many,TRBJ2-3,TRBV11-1,TGTGCCAGCAGCTTAAGAACAGGGGGAACAGATACGCAGTATTTT,CASSLRTGGTDTQYF
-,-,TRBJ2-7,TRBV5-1,TGCGCCAGCACTGAGGGAAACAGGGTCAGTTACGAGCAGTACTTC,CASTEGNRVSYEQYF
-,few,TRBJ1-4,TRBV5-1,TGCGCCAGCAGCGCGCGGGGGGGAAAACTGTTTTTT,CASSARGGKLFF
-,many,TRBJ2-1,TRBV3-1,TGTGCCAGCAGCCGACCCACAGGGAAGCAGTTCTTC,CASSRPTGKQFF
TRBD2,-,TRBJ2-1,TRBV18,TGTGCCAGCTCACCACGGAGGCGGGAGGCTTACAATGAGCAGTTCTTC,CASSPRRREAYNEQFF
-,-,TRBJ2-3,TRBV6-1,TGTGCCAGCACCGGTAGCAAGGGTAGCACAGATACGCAGTATTTT,CASTGSKGSTDTQYF
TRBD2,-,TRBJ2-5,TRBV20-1,TGCAGTGCTAGTCCGCTAGCGGGGGATTTAGAGACCCAGTACTTC,CSASPLAGDLETQYF
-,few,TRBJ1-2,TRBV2,TGTGCCAGCCAGTCTAACTATGGCTACACCTTC,CASQSNYGYTF
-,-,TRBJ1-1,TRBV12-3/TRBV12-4,TGTGCCAGCGCAGGACAAGTGAACACTGAAGCTTTCTTT,CASAGQVNTEAFF
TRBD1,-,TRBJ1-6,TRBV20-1,TGCAGTGCCCGACAGGGGCATTCACCCCTCCACTTT,CSARQGHSPLHF
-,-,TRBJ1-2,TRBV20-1,TGCAGTGCTAGAGATATATTGGCAGGGAGTGATGGCTACACCTTC,CSARDILAGSDGYTF
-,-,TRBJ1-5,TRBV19,TGTGCCAGTAGTTTACAGGGAGGTGGTAGCAATCAGCCCCAGCATTTT,CASSLQGGGSNQPQHF
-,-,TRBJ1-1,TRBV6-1,TGTGCCAGCACCCACAGGGCAGGGGCTGGCACTGAAGCTTTCTTT,CASTHRAGAGTEAFF
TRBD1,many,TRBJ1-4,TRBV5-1,TGCGCCAGCAGCCGCGGACAGGGGAGCGACTCAAATGAAAAACTGTTTTTT,CASSRGQGSDSNEKLFF
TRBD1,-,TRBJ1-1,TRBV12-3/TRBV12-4,TGTGCCAGCAGCCCCACAGGGGGCGCACCGAACACTGAAGCTTTCTTT,CASSPTGGAPNTEAFF
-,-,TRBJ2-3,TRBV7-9,TGTGCCAGCAGCTTAAACACCCCTGGCACAGATACGCAGTATTTT,CASSLNTPGTDTQYF
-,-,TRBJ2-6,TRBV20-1,TGCAGTGTACGCAGGGGAGGTGGAGTCTCTGGGGCCAACGTCCTGACTTTC,CSVRRGGGVSGANVLTF
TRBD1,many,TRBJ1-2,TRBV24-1,TGTGCCACCAGTACAGGACAGGCTAACTATGGCTACACCTTC,CATSTGQANYGYTF
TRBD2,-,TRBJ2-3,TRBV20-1,TGCAGTGCTAGCGGGCCTCGCGGGGGATTCACAGATACGCAGTATTTT,CSASGPRGGFTDTQYF
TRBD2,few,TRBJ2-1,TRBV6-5,TGTGCCAGCAGTTACTCGCCTAGCGGGGGGGGCTACAATGAGCAGTTCTTC,CASSYSPSGGGYNEQFF
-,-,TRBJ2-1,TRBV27,TGTGCCAGCAGGAGAATTAGTGCGGGTGGGGAGCAGTTCTTC,CASRRISAGGEQFF
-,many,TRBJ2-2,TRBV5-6,TGTGCCAGCAGCTTGGCGGCTTCGGCTGGGGAGCTGTTTTTT,CASSLAASAGELFF
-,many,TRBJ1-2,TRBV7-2,TGTGCCAGCGGGAGGAAGCCCGGTGATCTTGGCTACACCTTC,CASGRKPGDLGYTF
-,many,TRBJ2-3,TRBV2,TGTGCCAGCATCTCACAGGGGGGGATTAGCACAGATACGCAGTATTTT,CASISQGGISTDTQYF
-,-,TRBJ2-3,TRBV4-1,TGCGCCAGCAGCCAAGTTTACCCCACAGATACGCAGTATTTT,CASSQVYPTDTQYF
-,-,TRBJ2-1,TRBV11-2,TGTGCCAGCAGCTCGGGGACTGGCGGGATTTCGTTCGGAAGCCCCCCCCTCTACGAGCAGTTCTTC,CASSSGTGGISFGSPPLYEQFF